This TCR beta chain was captured in a study of glioma-infiltrating T cells (dated by TCRdb to 2015 to 2016). Background on the whole study: TCR alpha- and beta-chain repertoires were sequenced from glioma tissue, non-neoplastic brain tissue and matched peripheral blood mononuclear cells. To gauge divergence between tissue and blood T-cell populations, every tissue-infiltrating repertoire was compared against the peripheral blood repertoire from the same patient. Three low-grade glioma patients, fewer than 10 primary glioblastoma patients and three non-glioma patients contributing non-neoplastic brain tissue were included in the paired cohort. General study outcomes and caveats: Small numbers underpinned the group comparisons: roughly 8 glioblastoma patients, three low-grade glioma patients and three non-neoplastic patients. In non-neoplastic patients, VJ-independent divergence between tissue and blood fell below expectation, whereas in all gliomas, and especially in low-grade gliomas, the divergence rose above expectation. Very few CDR3 sequences were shared between tissue and blood, attributed to high CDR3 diversity and limited sampling.

The iRepertoire nested amplicon-rescue multiplex PCR (arm-PCR) platform was used to amplify TCR alpha and beta CDR3 regions from RNA. The input for one-step reverse transcription and amplification was 100-400 ng of tissue mRNA or PBMC total RNA. Following bead purification, Illumina adapters were added through a secondary multiplex PCR, and the libraries were then gel-purified between 200 and 400 bp. Libraries carried internal 6-nucleotide barcodes used for demultiplexing. Libraries were sequenced on an Illumina MiSeq with 2x220 or 2x250 nucleotide paired-end reads. In the paper's pipeline: Paired reads were merged using FLASH 1.2.11 and aligned with BWA-MEM to the GRCh37 human genome, and TRA and TRB reads were then extracted. For V and J assignment, an IMGT-derived reference of cassette sequences and CDR3 motifs that included pseudogenes was used. Three-frame translation of reads was performed, and productive CDR3s were defined as those with a C...FGXG motif and no stop codons. Unique combinations of V-J cassette pair and CDR3 amino acid sequence were defined as clonotypes. Reads were filtered by Hamming distance, thresholded by each sample's sequence error rate in mapped regions. TCRdb redid the processing of the public reads, applying fastp at Q25 and MiXCR, and retained in-frame beta chains. Entries that share a CDR3 protein sequence are merged under the most common genes and DNA. The V and J calls shown here were made by TCRdb, not taken from the authors' results. The table for this sample lists about 130,000 distinct CDR3 sequences; roughly 25% of them were counted only once. The ten largest clonotypes hold roughly 15% of the sample.

V drops 2 bases and J drops 0 bases, leaving 16 bases in between. Taken from cysteine to phenylalanine, the CDR3 has 16 residues. Solely the CDR3 DNA is kept, with 48 bases framed from the first base. The CDR1 and CDR2 encoded by the germline V gene (reference sequence) are GTSNPN and SVGIG. Concerning this clonotype: Its antigen target is currently unknown. No base quality information exists; no much larger clone differs at one position.

The receptor's source is a human donor with low-grade glioma or glioblastoma, undergoing nonglioma brain surgery, or in good health (not recorded which). Material: glioma tissue, nonneoplastic brain tissue, or PBMCs (not recorded which). The rearrangement joined TRBV30 to TRBJ2-5; the D segment is perhaps TRBD1 or TRBD2, each sharing 5 matched bases. CDR3 protein: CAWSSPGRLYQETQYF. In nucleotides, the sequence is TGTGCCTGGAGTTCACCGGGACGGCTGTACCAAGAGACCCAGTACTTC.